These 19 T cell receptor beta chains were all obtained from the same sample, sequenced in a study of CD8+ T cells in alopecia areata. Noted treatment: oral pan-JAK inhibitor, 5-10 mg twice daily. Specimens obtained from alopecia areata patients comprised lesional scalp punch biopsies and peripheral blood. The sequencing template was cDNA reverse transcribed from extracted RNA. Measured with immunoSEQ multiplex PCR; TCRdb has only the in-frame clones, and not every one. Among 10,000 to 15,000 clones, about 65% were seen once, and the ten largest hold approximately 6.5%. Source: skin, taken at week 4, from a patient treated with tofacitinib. These receptors were collected from a human donor with alopecia areata.

The chain uses TRBV13 and TRBJ2-5; either TRBD1 or TRBD2 may fit D (6 bases each). Germline CDR1 and CDR2: PRHDT and FYEKMQ (reference sequence). The ends were cut back, 1 base at V and 4 bases at J, with 16 bases in the middle. The CDR3 extends over 16 amino acids. This CDR3 is CASSLDPRGRRETQYF. The CDR3, as DNA: TGTGCCAGCAGCTTAGACCCTCGGGGGCGGAGAGAGACCCAGTACTTC. Looking up the rest from reference TRBV13 and TRBJ2-5 gives the full variable domain: AAGVIQSPRHLIKEKRETATLKCYPIPRHDTVYWYQQGPGQDPQFLISFYEKMQSDKGSIPDRFSAQQFSDYHSELNMSSLELGDSALYFCASSLDPRGRRETQYFGPGTRLLVL.

J is TRBJ1-2 and V is TRBV11-2; D possibly corresponds to TRBD1 (6 bases). The V end lost 5 bases, the J end lost 5 bases, and 24 bases lay between the germline ends. This CDR3 comprises 17 residues. The V gene's germline CDR1 is SGHAT and CDR2 FQNNGV. CDR3 sequence (DNA): TGTGCCAGCAGCCCTCGACGGGGGGCGTGGGGGAGGTATGGCTACACCTTC. This translates into CASSPRRGAWGRYGYTF.

The V and J genes are TRBV11-2 and TRBJ2-1, with a weak D call TRBD2 (5 bases). V lost 3 bases and J 7 bases, leaving 10 bases between the germline ends. Germline assignment: CDR1 SGHAT and CDR2 FQNNGV. The CDR3 runs to 13 residues. The CDR3 coding sequence is TGTGCCAGCAGCTTCGCCGCGGGTAATGAGCAGTTCTTC. This codes for CASSFAAGNEQFF.

This chain links TRBV12-2 with TRBJ1-1; the D call TRBD1 from the table was never checked on the DNA. TRBV12-2 is an annotated pseudogene. The length of the CDR3 is 17 residues. CDR3 nucleotide sequence: TGTGCAAGTCGCTTAAGGGGACAGGGAGAGTTGGACACTGAAGCTTTCTTT. It yields the protein CASRLRGQGELDTEAFF.

As DNA, the CDR3 is TGTGCCAGCAGCGAGACAGGGACAGGGGGCTCCTATGGCTACACCTTC. This gives the protein CASSETGTGGSYGYTF. The gene calls are TRBV9 and TRBJ1-2, with TRBD1 matching 12 bases. V lost 3 bases, J lost 4 bases, and 7 bases stayed unmatched. This CDR3 is built from 16 residues. Germline loops: CDR1 SGDLS, CDR2 YYNGEE.

This clone was detected only once. J is TRBJ2-3 and V is TRBV2; 10 nucleotides match TRBD1. Per germline, CDR1 SNHLY and CDR2 FYNNEI. This CDR3 has 19 residues. With V trimmed by 4 bases and J by 1 base, 14 bases remained unmatched. This chain's CDR3 is CASSVHGTGEVWGTDTQYF. The CDR3 DNA reads TGTGCCAGCAGTGTCCACGGGACAGGGGAGGTGTGGGGCACAGATACGCAGTATTTT.

Of note for this clone: In the same sample, other DNA sequences code for this CDR3. This chain connects TRBV5-6 to TRBJ1-2, with 9 bases aligning to TRBD1. This CDR3 region has 15 residues. Trimming at V came to 4 bases and at J to 6 bases, leaving 10 bases not matched to a gene. Germline V gene lookup returns CDR1 SGHDT and CDR2 YYEEEE. CDR3 residues: CASSPRTGVFHGYTF. The DNA for the CDR3 is TGTGCCAGCAGCCCTCGGACAGGGGTCTTTCATGGCTACACCTTC. The entire variable domain, with the rest obtained from reference TRBV5-6 and TRBJ1-2, is as follows: DAGVTQSPTHLIKTRGQQVTLRCSPKSGHDTVSWYQQALGQGPQFIFQYYEEEERQRGNFPDRFSGHQFPNYSSELNVNALLLGDSALYLCASSPRTGVFHGYTFGSGTRLTVV.

The J gene is TRBJ2-3, the V gene TRBV7-2, with TRBD2 identical over 10 bases. Germline CDR1 SGHTA, CDR2 FQGNSA. V dropped 1 base and J dropped 4; count of bases not matched to a gene: 5. CDR3 length: 16 residues. The CDR3 DNA sequence: TGTGCCAGCAGCTTAGTGAGCGGGGGGGCAGCAGATACGCAGTATTTT. This sequence encodes CASSLVSGGAADTQYF.

The chain recombines TRBV11-2 with TRBJ2-2, with D hard to call. The germline V and J ends were trimmed by 4 bases and 7 bases, with 19 bases remaining between them. This CDR3 has 16 amino acids. Germline CDR1 and CDR2: SGHAT and FQNNGV. This CDR3 reads CASSSLPHWSYGELFF. The CDR3 DNA follows: TGTGCCAGCAGCTCACTCCCCCATTGGAGCTACGGGGAGCTGTTTTTT. The full variable domain, its missing parts supplied by reference TRBV11-2 and TRBJ2-2, is EAGVAQSPRYKIIEKRQSVAFWCNPISGHATLYWYQQILGQGPKLLIQFQNNGVVDDSQLPKDRFSAERLKGVDSTLKIQPAKLEDSAVYLCASSSLPHWSYGELFFGEGSRLTVL.

The V gene is TRBV29-1, the J gene TRBJ2-5, with TRBD2 identical over 7 bases. J gave up 7 bases and V 3 bases, and 2 bases lay outside the gene matches. Looked up from germline, CDR1 is SQVTM and CDR2 is ANQGSEA. This CDR3 comprises 11 residues. The CDR3 here is CSVDSGGTQYF. In DNA, the CDR3 is TGCAGCGTTGACTCGGGGGGGACCCAGTACTTC.

The V and J genes are TRBV5-1 and TRBJ2-6; 12 bases agree with TRBD1. The J segment lost 0 bases and the V segment lost 4 bases, leaving 8 bases of the junction unmatched. This CDR3 contains 19 residues. Germline CDR1 is SGHRS and CDR2 is YFSETQ. The CDR3 spells CASSLGTGGSLSGANVLTF. The CDR3 coding sequence is TGCGCCAGCAGCCTCGGGACAGGGGGCTCACTCTCTGGGGCCAACGTCCTGACTTTC.

V is TRBV7-8 and J is TRBJ2-1; perhaps TRBD1 as D (5 bases). The CDR3 contains 16 residues. Germline CDR1 SGHVS, CDR2 FQNEAQ. Trimming cost V 1 base and J 2 bases, with 12 bases left between them. CDR3 nucleotides: TGTGCCAGCAGCTTAGGTACAGGCCCAGCCTACAATGAGCAGTTCTTC. It encodes CASSLGTGPAYNEQFF.

The J gene is TRBJ2-1, the V gene TRBV7-6; D might be TRBD2 (6 bases). The CDR3 extends over 14 amino acids. Germline loops: CDR1 SGHVS, CDR2 FNYEAQ. Trimming cost V 1 base and J 6 bases, with 10 bases left between them. The CDR3 loop reads CASSLDGLLNEQFF. The DNA for the CDR3 is TGTGCCAGCAGCTTAGACGGACTACTCAATGAGCAGTTCTTC.

Only a few counts were recorded for this clone. The chain carries TRBV4-3 and TRBJ2-6, with unresolved D. The length of the CDR3 is 16 residues. The V end lost 0 bases, the J end lost 4 bases, and 10 bases lay between the germline ends. Germline loops: CDR1 LGHNA, CDR2 YSLEER. CDR3: CASSQDTPRGANVLTF. The CDR3 DNA is TGCGCCAGCAGCCAAGACACCCCCAGGGGGGCCAACGTCCTGACTTTC.

This clone was observed a few times. The chain recombines TRBV6-5 with TRBJ1-3; maybe TRBD1 (5 bases). Per the germline V gene, CDR1 is MNHEY and CDR2 is SVGAGI. V was shortened by 5 bases and J by 3 bases, with 11 bases between the two germline ends. This CDR3 is 14 amino acids long. Written as DNA, the CDR3 is TGTGCCAGCAGTCGCAGGGAGGATGGAAACACCATATATTTT. It specifies CASSRREDGNTIYF.

V gene TRBV5-1 combines with J gene TRBJ2-7; 10 bases map to TRBD1. V lost 5 bases, J lost 7 bases, and 9 bases stayed unmatched. This CDR3 has 14 amino acids. Germline V gene sequence: CDR1 SGHRS, CDR2 YFSETQ. This chain's CDR3 is CASRTGGATREQYF. The CDR3 DNA reads TGCGCCAGCAGGACAGGGGGCGCGACGCGAGAGCAGTACTTC.

This sequence joins TRBV12-5 and TRBJ2-7; 12 positions match TRBD1. V lost 2 bases and J lost 5; bases outside the gene matches: 7. CDR1 and CDR2 from the germline V gene are LGHNT and FRNRAP. The CDR3 covers 16 residues. The CDR3 here is CASGLPPGTGGHEQYF. CDR3 bases: TGTGCTAGTGGTTTGCCTCCCGGGACAGGGGGCCACGAGCAGTACTTC.

This chain links TRBV6-5 with TRBJ2-7; D remains ambiguous. The germline V gene encodes CDR1 MNHEY and CDR2 SVGAGI. With 2 bases removed from V and 2 bases from J, the gap between germline ends came to 10 bases. CDR3 size: 14 residues. In DNA, the CDR3 is TGTGCCAGCAGTTACACCCAGGTAACCTACGAGCAGTACTTC. Translated, it gives CASSYTQVTYEQYF.

The V and J genes are TRBV5-4 and TRBJ1-1; 9 bases are a match to TRBD1. Germline V lookup: CDR1 SGHNT, CDR2 YYREEE (reference sequence). Trimming cost V 0 bases and J 4 bases; bases outside gene matches: 10. The CDR3 sequence is 17 residues long. CDR3 DNA: TGTGCCAGCAGCTTGGGGGACAGGGCCCTGGGGAGCACTGAAGCTTTCTTT. Protein: CASSLGDRALGSTEAFF.